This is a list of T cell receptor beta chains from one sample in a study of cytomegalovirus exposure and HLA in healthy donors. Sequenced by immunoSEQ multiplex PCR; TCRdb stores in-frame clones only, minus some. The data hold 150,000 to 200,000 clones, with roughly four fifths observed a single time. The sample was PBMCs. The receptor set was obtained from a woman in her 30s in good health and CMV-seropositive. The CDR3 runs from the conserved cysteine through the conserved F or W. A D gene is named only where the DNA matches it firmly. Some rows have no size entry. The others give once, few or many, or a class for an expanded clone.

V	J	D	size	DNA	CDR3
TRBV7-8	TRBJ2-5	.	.	TGTGCCAGCAGCTTAAATGGGGTGGGAGGAGAGACCCAGTACTTC	CASSLNGVGGETQYF
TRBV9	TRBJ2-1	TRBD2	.	TGTGCCAGCAGCCCCCGGCTAGCGGGAGGGGGGATGGATGAGCAGTTCTTC	CASSPRLAGGGMDEQFF
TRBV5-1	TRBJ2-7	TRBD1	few	TGCGCCAGCAGCTTGGTCGGGACAGCCTACGAGCAGTACTTC	CASSLVGTAYEQYF
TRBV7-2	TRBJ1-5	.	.	TGTGCCAGCAGCTTGGACGGGGGGGGCAATCAGCCCCAGCATTTT	CASSLDGGGNQPQHF
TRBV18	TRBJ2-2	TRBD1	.	TGTGCCAGCTCATCCGGGACAGGGCTCTTAATCACCGGGGAGCTGTTTTTT	CASSSGTGLLITGELFF
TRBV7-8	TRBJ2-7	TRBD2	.	TGTGCCAGCAGCTTACTAGCGGGGGGCCACGAGCAGTACTTC	CASSLLAGGHEQYF
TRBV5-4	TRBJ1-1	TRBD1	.	TGTGCCAGCAGCGGAAGGGGGCCCACTGAAGCTTTCTTT	CASSGRGPTEAFF
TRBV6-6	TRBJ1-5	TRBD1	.	TGTGCCAGCATCGGGGCAGGGGGCACTCAGCCCCAGCATTTT	CASIGAGGTQPQHF
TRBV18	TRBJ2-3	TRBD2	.	TGTGCCAGCTCACCACGCGGAGGCGGGGGGTCGGATACGCAGTATTTT	CASSPRGGGGSDTQYF
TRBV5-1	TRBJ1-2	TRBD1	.	TGCGCCAGCAGCTTGGATAGCACAGGGGGGTCTGGCTACACCTTC	CASSLDSTGGSGYTF
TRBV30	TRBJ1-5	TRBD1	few	TGTGCCGCGGGACAGCCACGCAATCAGCCCCAGCATTTT	CAAGQPRNQPQHF
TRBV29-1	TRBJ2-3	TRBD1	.	TGCACCACGACAGGGGGCACAGATACGCAGTATTTT	CTTTGGTDTQYF
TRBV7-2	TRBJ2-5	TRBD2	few	TGTGCCAGCAGCCCTAGCGGGCAAGAGACCCAGTACTTC	CASSPSGQETQYF
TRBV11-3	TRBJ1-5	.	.	TGTGCCAGCAGCTTTATCTACCTTAGCAATCAGCCCCAGCATTTT	CASSFIYLSNQPQHF
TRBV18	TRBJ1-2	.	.	TGTGCCAGCTCACTACCAAATTCTAATCCGGGTCCCGGAGGGTATGGCTACACCTTC	CASSLPNSNPGPGGYGYTF
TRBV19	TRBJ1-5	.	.	TGTGCCAGTAGTATGGCGTCAGGGCCAAATCAGCCCCAGCATTTT	CASSMASGPNQPQHF
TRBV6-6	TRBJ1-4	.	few	TGTGCCAGCAGCACCCCCGTTGGGGGGTGGTCCCGAAAACTGTTTTTT	CASSTPVGGWSRKLFF
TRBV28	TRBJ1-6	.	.	TGTGCCAGCAGTTTAGGCAGGAACGAAAATTCACCCCTCCACTTT	CASSLGRNENSPLHF
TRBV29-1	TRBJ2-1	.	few	TGCAGCGTTGCCAGAGGGACCTACAATGAGCAGTTCTTC	CSVARGTYNEQFF
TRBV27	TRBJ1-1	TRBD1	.	TGTGCCAGCGCCACAGGGGGCACTAAAACTTTCTTT	CASATGGTKTFF
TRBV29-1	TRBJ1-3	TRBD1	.	TGCAGCGTCACACAGGGGATTGGAAACACCATATATTTT	CSVTQGIGNTIYF
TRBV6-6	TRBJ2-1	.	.	TGTGCCAGCAGTTACCCCGGAGTGGATGAGCAGTTCTTC	CASSYPGVDEQFF
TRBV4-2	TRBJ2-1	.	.	TGTGCCAGCAGCCCACACGACAATGAGCAGTTCTTC	CASSPHDNEQFF
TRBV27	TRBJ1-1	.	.	TGTGCCAGCAGTTTGCAGGGAAGGACTGAAGCTTTCTTT	CASSLQGRTEAFF
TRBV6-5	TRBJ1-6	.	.	TGTGCCAGCAGGACGCTTACGGGTGATAATTCACCCCTCCACTTT	CASRTLTGDNSPLHF
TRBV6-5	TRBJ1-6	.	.	TGTGCCAGCGGGGGCGGAGGTTCACCCCTCCACTTT	CASGGGGSPLHF
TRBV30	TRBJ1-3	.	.	TGTGCCTGGAGTGCGTCTGGAAACACCATATATTTT	CAWSASGNTIYF
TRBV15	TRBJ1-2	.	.	TGTGCCGTCGGTGGGGGGAATTATGGCTACACCTTC	CAVGGGNYGYTF
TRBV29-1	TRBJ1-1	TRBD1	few	TGCAGCGTTGGGGGTCGGACAGGGAGGGTGACTGAAGCTTTCTTT	CSVGGRTGRVTEAFF
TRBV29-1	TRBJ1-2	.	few	TGCAGCGTTGAACAGACAGGCTTCTATGGCTACACCTTC	CSVEQTGFYGYTF
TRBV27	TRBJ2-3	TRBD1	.	TGTGCCAGCAGCCGACAGGGGAGCACAGATACGCAGTATTTT	CASSRQGSTDTQYF
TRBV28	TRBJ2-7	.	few	TGTGCCAGCAGTTTATGGTCCAGGGTCGAGCAGTACTTC	CASSLWSRVEQYF
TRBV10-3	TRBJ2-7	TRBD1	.	TGTGCCATCAGTGGAACACAGGGGGGAGAGCAGTACTTC	CAISGTQGGEQYF
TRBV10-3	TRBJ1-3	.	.	TGTGCCATCAGGGGTGAGGGGAGGAGTGAAAACACCATATATTTT	CAIRGEGRSENTIYF
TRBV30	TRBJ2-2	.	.	TGTGCCTGGGCCCGACTTAACACCGGGGAGCTGTTTTTT	CAWARLNTGELFF
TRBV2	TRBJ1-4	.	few	TGTGCCAGCAGTGGGCGACAGGCGGCTGAAAAACTGTTTTTT	CASSGRQAAEKLFF
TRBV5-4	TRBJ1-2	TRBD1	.	TGTGCCAGCAGCCTGGGACAGTCTTCAAACTATGGCTACACCTTC	CASSLGQSSNYGYTF
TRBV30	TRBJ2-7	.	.	TGTGCCTGGAACCAGGGGGGCGAGCAGTACTTC	CAWNQGGEQYF
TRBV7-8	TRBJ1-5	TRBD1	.	TGTGCCAGCAGCTTAGGGAGCCGGGACAGGGTGTGGCAGCCCCAGCATTTT	CASSLGSRDRVWQPQHF
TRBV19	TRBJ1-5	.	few	TGTGCCAGTAGTATTGTGTTTTCCGATCAGCCCCAGCATTTT	CASSIVFSDQPQHF
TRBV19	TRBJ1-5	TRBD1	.	TGTGCCAGTAGTCTTCGACAGGGAACTACGATAAGTCAGCCCCAGCATTTT	CASSLRQGTTISQPQHF
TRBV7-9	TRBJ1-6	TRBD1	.	TGTGCCAGCAGCTTAAGGGACAGGGGATTGGAATCACCCCTCCACTTT	CASSLRDRGLESPLHF
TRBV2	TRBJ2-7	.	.	TGTGCCAGCAGAAGACTCCATGGGTCCCACGAGCAGTACTTC	CASRRLHGSHEQYF
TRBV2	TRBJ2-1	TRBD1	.	TGTGCCAGCAGTGAAGCGAGAGGGACAGGGGATGAGCAGTTCTTC	CASSEARGTGDEQFF
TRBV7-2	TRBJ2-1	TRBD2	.	TGTGCCAGCAGCGCGGGACTAGCGGGAGGATCCTACAATGAGCAGTTCTTC	CASSAGLAGGSYNEQFF
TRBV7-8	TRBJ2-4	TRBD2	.	TGTGCCAGCAGCTTAGCTCGGGGGGGTAGCAAAAACATTCAGTACTTC	CASSLARGGSKNIQYF